One and the same sample provided the 29 T cell receptor beta chains below, sequenced in a study of shared T cell receptors in the human thymus. Using immunoSEQ multiplex PCR, the repertoire was profiled, and TCRdb retains in-frame clones only, with some absent. This table holds about 730,000 clones, 70% to 90% found once. Another study also made use of these data, one on human thymus T cells.

The sequenced material came from thymocytes. The receptors come from a girl under two years old with a congenital heart defect.

The V call is TRBV16, the J call TRBJ1-1; perhaps TRBD1 as D (5 bases). The ends were cut back, 7 bases at V and 7 bases at J, with 28 bases in the middle. CDR1 and CDR2 (germline): KGHSY, FQNENV. This CDR3 is 17 amino acids long. The DNA of the CDR3 is TGTGCCAGCAATCTCCCGGGTTGGGGGGACCGTCCTATTGAAGCTTTCTTT. Protein product: CASNLPGWGDRPIEAFF.

Concerning this clone itself: The same CDR3 also results from other DNA sequences found in this sample. The chain has TRBV6-5 and TRBJ1-2; D is perhaps TRBD1 (6 bases). The CDR3 loop spans 14 amino acids. The germline V and J ends were trimmed by 9 bases and 7 bases, with 21 bases remaining between them. CDR1 is MNHEY and CDR2 is SVGAGI in the germline V gene. CDR3 amino acids: CASLDRDRTFGYTF. For the CDR3, the DNA is TGTGCCAGTCTGGATAGAGACAGGACCTTTGGCTACACCTTC.

The chain employs TRBV5-1 and TRBJ2-7; the D gene is possibly TRBD2 (5 bases). This CDR3 is 15 amino acids long. V dropped 1 base and J dropped 4 bases, with 15 bases sitting between them. Germline-derived CDR1 and CDR2 are SGHRS and YFSETQ. CDR3 DNA: TGCGCCAGCAGCTTGTTGGGTCATCGAGGGTACGAGCAGTACTTC. Residues: CASSLLGHRGYEQYF.

This chain links TRBV5-1 with TRBJ2-3; 11 positions match TRBD2. With V trimmed by 0 bases and J by 0 bases, 6 bases remained unmatched. Germline V gene data show CDR1 as SGHRS and CDR2 as YFSETQ. The length of the CDR3 is 18 residues. CDR3 coding DNA: TGCGCCAGCAGCTTGGGTCTAGCGGGGGGAACCAGCACAGATACGCAGTATTTT. Its translation is CASSLGLAGGTSTDTQYF.

This clone was observed a handful of times. This chain links TRBV7-9 with TRBJ1-6; D not certain. CDR3 size: 13 residues. Trimming took off 11 bases at V and 0 bases at J, with 8 bases between the two ends. Germline CDR1 reads SEHNR; CDR2 reads FQNEAQ (reference sequence). The CDR3 coding sequence is TGTGCCGGTGGCCTCTCCTATAATTCACCCCTCCACTTT. Translated, it gives CAGGLSYNSPLHF.

The chain uses TRBV5-7 and TRBJ1-6, with D hard to call. TRBV5-7 qualifies as an ORF whose function is uncertain. The CDR3 has 17 amino acids. V lost 1 base and J lost 9, with 20 bases in between. The CDR3 here is CASSLFGGKSISSPLHF. The CDR3 coding sequence is TGTGCCAGCAGCTTGTTCGGAGGTAAGAGCATTAGTTCACCCCTCCACTTT.

This chain connects TRBV18 to TRBJ1-2; 7 bases map to TRBD1. CDR1 and CDR2 (germline): KGHSH, LQKENI. V shed 1 base, J shed 2 bases, and the junction held 10 bases outside the gene matches. The CDR3 runs 17 residues. CDR3 sequence (DNA): TGTGCCAGCTCACCACAGCCCTTGAGGGGGCAGAACTATGGCTACACCTTC. Its protein is CASSPQPLRGQNYGYTF.

This chain joins TRBV19 and TRBJ1-5, with D tentatively TRBD1 (6 bases). This CDR3 contains 16 residues. Germline loops: CDR1 LNHDA, CDR2 SQIVND (reference sequence). Deletions cut 4 bases from V and 0 bases from J, with 13 bases between. The CDR3 DNA reads TGTGCCAGTAGTAGGCCCGGGACACTTAGCAATCAGCCCCAGCATTTT. Amino acids: CASSRPGTLSNQPQHF.

This chain links TRBV11-2 with TRBJ2-5; 13 bases are a match to TRBD2. The CDR3 loop spans 15 amino acids. V dropped 4 bases and J dropped 3; count of bases not matched to a gene: 2. Germline-derived CDR1 and CDR2 are SGHAT and FQNNGV. CDR3 amino acids: CASSSGLAGEETQYF. CDR3 DNA sequence: TGTGCCAGCAGCTCAGGACTAGCGGGGGAAGAGACCCAGTACTTC.

This clone appeared a few times. The chain carries TRBV5-1 and TRBJ1-6; 7 bases fit TRBD1. There are 18 residues in the CDR3. The V segment lost 0 bases and the J segment 8 bases; nucleotides outside the gene matches: 14. Per the germline V gene, CDR1 is SGHRS and CDR2 is YFSETQ. The CDR3 nucleotides read TGCGCCAGCAGCTTGGGCCTCTCCACGGGACAGCCCTATTCACCCCTCCACTTT. This codes for CASSLGLSTGQPYSPLHF.

V usage is TRBV10-2 and J usage is TRBJ1-4; 7 nucleotides agree with TRBD1. V gave up 9 bases and J gave up 11 bases; unmatched junction bases: 3. Per the germline V gene, CDR1 is WSHSY and CDR2 is SAAADI. The CDR3 consists of 10 residues. CDR3 protein: CASNRGKLFF. In DNA form, the CDR3 reads TGCGCCAGTAACAGGGGTAAACTGTTTTTT.

The rearrangement links TRBV5-1 to TRBJ2-7; tentative D call: TRBD2 (6 bases). The V gene lost 4 bases and the J gene lost 3 bases, with 23 bases spanning the gap. Germline V gives CDR1 SGHRS, CDR2 YFSETQ. This CDR3 is 17 amino acids long. DNA of the CDR3: TGCGCCAGCAGCGCCCGTCTTCGGAGGGACGGCCTCTACGAGCAGTACTTC. Encoded protein: CASSARLRRDGLYEQYF.

A word on this clone: The same CDR3 is also encoded by other DNA sequences in this sample. The chain recombines TRBV13 with TRBJ1-6; D is undetermined. The germline V and J ends were trimmed by 5 bases and 5 bases, with 4 bases remaining between them. Germline loops: CDR1 PRHDT, CDR2 FYEKMQ (reference sequence). CDR3 length: 12 residues. In nucleotides, the CDR3 is TGTGCCAGCAGCCTAAATAATTCACCCCTCCACTTT. It specifies CASSLNNSPLHF.

This clone has a handful of counts. The chain carries TRBV25-1 and TRBJ2-3; 9 bases agree with TRBD1. Germline V lookup: CDR1 MGHDK, CDR2 SYGVNS. The CDR3 extends over 18 amino acids. V dropped 3 bases and J dropped 4; count of bases not matched to a gene: 14. CDR3 DNA sequence: TGTGCCAGCAGTGAGACTCGGTCCCGGACAGGGGCAGCAGATACGCAGTATTTT. Translating it yields CASSETRSRTGAADTQYF.

The rearrangement uses TRBV14 and TRBJ2-2; 16 positions agree with TRBD2. Unmatched junction bases numbered 8, after V lost 0 bases and J lost 4 bases. Germline CDR1 SGHDN, CDR2 FVKESK. The CDR3 has 20 amino acids. CDR3 sequence (DNA): TGTGCCAGCAGCCAAGAAGGGACTAGCGGGGGGGCTAGTGGCACCGGGGAGCTGTTTTTT. Its protein product is CASSQEGTSGGASGTGELFF.

The CDR3 nucleotides read TGTGCCAGCAGTTACCCCCGACAGACTGGAAACACCATATATTTT. It yields the protein CASSYPRQTGNTIYF. This chain connects TRBV6-6 to TRBJ1-3, with a tentative D call TRBD1 (5 bases). Germline loops: CDR1 MNHNY, CDR2 SVGAGI (reference sequence). This CDR3 has 15 amino acids. Trimming removed 2 bases from V and 2 bases from J, with 10 bases in between.

The chain recombines TRBV10-1 with TRBJ1-2; 8 bases are a match to TRBD1. Losses at the gene ends were 3 bases for V and 2 bases for J; bases not matched to a gene: 5. This CDR3 spans 15 amino acids. CDR1 and CDR2 from the germline V gene are WNHNN and SYGVQD (reference sequence). For the CDR3, the DNA is TGCGCCAGCAGTGACCTTGGACAGGGCAACTATGGCTACACCTTC. Translation gives CASSDLGQGNYGYTF.

This rearrangement joins TRBV5-1 to TRBJ2-3, with 9 bases lining up with TRBD2. The V and J ends lost 0 bases and 0 bases, in that order; junction bases with no gene match: 11. CDR1 is SGHRS and CDR2 is YFSETQ in the germline V gene. CDR3 length: 19 residues. CDR3 in DNA: TGCGCCAGCAGCTTGGTACTAGCGGGTTGCCCAAATAGCACAGATACGCAGTATTTT. Translation gives CASSLVLAGCPNSTDTQYF.

CDR3 sequence: CASSYRDRPYEQYF. CDR3 DNA sequence: TGTGCCAGCAGCTATCGGGACAGGCCCTACGAGCAGTACTTC. The chain links TRBV6-5 to TRBJ2-7; 8 bases map to TRBD1. Looked up from germline, CDR1 is MNHEY and CDR2 is SVGAGI. This CDR3 has 14 amino acids. The J segment lost 2 bases and the V segment lost 6 bases, leaving 6 bases of the junction unmatched.

The chain uses TRBV2 and TRBJ1-1; 7 positions match TRBD1. The germline V gene encodes CDR1 SNHLY and CDR2 FYNNEI. The CDR3 runs to 14 residues. V gave up 6 bases and J gave up 0 bases; unmatched junction bases: 4. The DNA of the CDR3 is TGTGCCAGCAGACCACAGGGGATGAACACTGAAGCTTTCTTT. Encoded protein: CASRPQGMNTEAFF.

V and J are TRBV5-1 and TRBJ2-5, with TRBD1 as a possible D gene (5 bases). Germline assignment: CDR1 SGHRS and CDR2 YFSETQ. V gave up 2 bases and J gave up 3 bases, with 14 bases separating them. This CDR3 is 15 amino acids long. CDR3 sequence (DNA): TGCGCCAGCAGCTTATCGGACAAGGGGAAAGAGACCCAGTACTTC. Translating it yields CASSLSDKGKETQYF.

The rearrangement links TRBV7-2 to TRBJ1-5; tentative D call: TRBD1 (6 bases). CDR3 size: 13 residues. V lost 5 bases to trimming and J lost 7 bases, with 12 bases between them. The germline V gene has CDR1 SGHTA and CDR2 FQGNSA. CDR3 in DNA: TGTGCCAGCAGCCGGACAGCAGACCAGCCCCAGCATTTT. The encoded protein is CASSRTADQPQHF.

The V gene is TRBV11-2, the J gene TRBJ2-5, with D hard to call. Between the trimmed V and J ends, which lost 5 bases and 5 bases, there was a span of 18 bases. Germline V CDR1 and CDR2: SGHAT, FQNNGV. This CDR3 region has 15 residues. In DNA form, the CDR3 reads TGTGCCAGCAGCCCCCTCCGCAAGACACGGGAGACCCAGTACTTC. Translation gives CASSPLRKTRETQYF.

V is TRBV5-1 and J is TRBJ1-4; TRBD1 is a possible D gene (5 bases). The germline CDR1 and CDR2 sequences are SGHRS and YFSETQ. The CDR3 consists of 19 residues. Trimming removed 3 bases at V and 0 bases at J, with 21 bases between. The CDR3 DNA reads as TGCGCCAGCAGCTGGCCCGGGAGGGGTCGAGATTCAACTAATGAAAAACTGTTTTTT. It translates to CASSWPGRGRDSTNEKLFF. The full variable domain, completed using reference TRBV5-1 and TRBJ1-4, is KAGVTQTPRYLIKTRGQQVTLSCSPISGHRSVSWYQQTPGQGLQFLFEYFSETQRNKGNFPGRFSGRQFSNSRSEMNVSTLELGDSALYLCASSWPGRGRDSTNEKLFFGSGTQLSVL.

The gene calls are TRBV4-1 and TRBJ2-3; TRBD2 agrees at 12 bases. CDR1 is MGHRA, CDR2 YSYEKL, per germline. The CDR3 contains 17 residues. Germline trimming cut 0 bases from V and 6 bases from J; bases unmatched to any gene: 7. As DNA, the CDR3 is TGCGCCAGCAGCCAAGATTCAAGACTAGCGGGGGCCGATACGCAGTATTTT. Protein sequence: CASSQDSRLAGADTQYF.

The chain links TRBV28 to TRBJ2-7, with TRBD1 identical over 7 bases. Germline CDR1 reads MDHEN; CDR2 reads SYDVKM. V gave up 6 bases and J gave up 1 base; unmatched junction bases: 9. The CDR3 contains 15 residues. The CDR3 reads CASSNKTGWSYEQYF. CDR3 DNA sequence: TGTGCCAGCAGCAATAAGACAGGGTGGTCCTACGAGCAGTACTTC.

The rearrangement links TRBV9 to TRBJ1-2; 9 bases agree with TRBD1. The CDR3 contains 18 residues. The trim removed 4 bases at V and 7 bases at J, leaving 20 bases unmatched. Looked up from germline, CDR1 is SGDLS and CDR2 is YYNGEE. The CDR3 DNA reads TGTGCCAGCAGCAATGGACAGGGGTCATCCGAAATATCCTCTGGCTACACCTTC. Its translation: CASSNGQGSSEISSGYTF.

The rearrangement links TRBV29-1 to TRBJ2-2; 9 bases agree with TRBD1. The CDR3 spans 15 residues. V dropped 5 bases and J dropped 4; count of bases not matched to a gene: 8. Per the germline V gene, CDR1 is SQVTM and CDR2 is ANQGSEA. CDR3 sequence: CSVQQGAAGTGELFF. CDR3 sequence (DNA): TGCAGCGTTCAACAGGGGGCGGCTGGCACCGGGGAGCTGTTTTTT.

V and J are TRBV7-9 and TRBJ2-3, with a tentative D call TRBD1 (5 bases). Germline V gene data show CDR1 as SEHNR and CDR2 as FQNEAQ (reference sequence). Trimming stripped 5 bases from V and 6 bases from J, with 24 bases between. This CDR3 region has 17 residues. CDR3 nucleotides: TGTGCCAGCAGCCACAAAACCACAGGCCCCCCGTCGGATACGCAGTATTTT. Translated: CASSHKTTGPPSDTQYF.